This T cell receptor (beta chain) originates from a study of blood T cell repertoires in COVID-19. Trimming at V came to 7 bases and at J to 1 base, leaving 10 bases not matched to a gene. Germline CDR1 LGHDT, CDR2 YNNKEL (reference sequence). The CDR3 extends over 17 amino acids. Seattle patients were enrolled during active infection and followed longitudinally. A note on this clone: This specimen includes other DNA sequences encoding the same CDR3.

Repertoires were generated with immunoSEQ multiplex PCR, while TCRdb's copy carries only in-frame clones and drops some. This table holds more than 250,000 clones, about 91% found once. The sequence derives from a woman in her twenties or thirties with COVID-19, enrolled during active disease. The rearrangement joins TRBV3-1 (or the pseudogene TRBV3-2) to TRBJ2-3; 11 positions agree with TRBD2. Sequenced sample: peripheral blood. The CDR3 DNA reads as TGTGCCAGCACCCTAGCGGGGGGCCCACCTCGCACAGATACGCAGTATTTT. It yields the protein CASTLAGGPPRTDTQYF.